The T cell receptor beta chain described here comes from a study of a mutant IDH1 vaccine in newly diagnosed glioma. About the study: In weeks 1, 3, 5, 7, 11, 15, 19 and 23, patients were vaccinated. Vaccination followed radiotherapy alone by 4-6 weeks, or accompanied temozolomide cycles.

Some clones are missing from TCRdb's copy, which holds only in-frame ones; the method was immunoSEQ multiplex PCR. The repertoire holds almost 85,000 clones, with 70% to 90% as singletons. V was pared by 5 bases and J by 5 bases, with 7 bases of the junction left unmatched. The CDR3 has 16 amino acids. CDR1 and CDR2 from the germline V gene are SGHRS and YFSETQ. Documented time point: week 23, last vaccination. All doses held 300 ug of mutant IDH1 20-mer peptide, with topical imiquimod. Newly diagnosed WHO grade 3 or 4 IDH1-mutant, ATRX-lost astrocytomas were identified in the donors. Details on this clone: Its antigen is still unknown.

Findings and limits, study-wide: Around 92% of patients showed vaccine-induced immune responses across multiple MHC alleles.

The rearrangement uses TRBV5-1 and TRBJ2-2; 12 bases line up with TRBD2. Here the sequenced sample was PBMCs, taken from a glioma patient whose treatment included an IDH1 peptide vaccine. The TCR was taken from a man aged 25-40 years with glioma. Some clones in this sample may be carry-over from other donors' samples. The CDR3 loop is CASRRLAGAQTGELFF. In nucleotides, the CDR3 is TGCGCCAGCAGGCGACTAGCGGGGGCCCAGACCGGGGAGCTGTTTTTT.